The subject of this entry is one T cell receptor (beta chain). The data are from a study of blood T cell dynamics during melanoma immunotherapy. This CDR3 has 16 amino acids. Germline values: CDR1 SGDLS, CDR2 YYNGEE. V lost 0 bases to trimming and J lost 6 bases; unmatched junction nucleotides: 11. The protocol was immunoSEQ multiplex PCR, while the TCRdb copy is restricted to in-frame clones and leaves out a portion. There are approximately 22,000 clones in the sample; 87% occur only once, and roughly 4.5% lies in the top ten. Time point indicated: pre-treatment baseline. Blood was drawn before treatment and at week 3 after checkpoint blockade.

The TCR sequence derives from a human donor with melanoma. The genes are TRBV9 and TRBJ2-5; 7 bases match TRBD1. The specimen was blood, collected from a patient treated with checkpoint blockade. The CDR3 protein is CASSVAATGALKTQYF. The CDR3 bases are TGTGCCAGCAGCGTAGCCGCTACAGGGGCGTTAAAGACCCAGTACTTC.